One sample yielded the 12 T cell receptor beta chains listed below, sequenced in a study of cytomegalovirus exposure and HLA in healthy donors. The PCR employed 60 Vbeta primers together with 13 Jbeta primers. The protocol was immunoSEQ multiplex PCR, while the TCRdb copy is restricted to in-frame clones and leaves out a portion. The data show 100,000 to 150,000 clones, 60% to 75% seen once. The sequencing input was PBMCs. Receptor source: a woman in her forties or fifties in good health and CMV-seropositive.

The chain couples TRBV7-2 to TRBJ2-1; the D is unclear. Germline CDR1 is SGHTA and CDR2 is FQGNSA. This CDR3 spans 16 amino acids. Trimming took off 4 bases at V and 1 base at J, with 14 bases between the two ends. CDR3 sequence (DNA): TGTGCCAGCAGCTCCCGGAGTGACGGGTCCTACAATGAGCAGTTCTTC. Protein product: CASSSRSDGSYNEQFF.

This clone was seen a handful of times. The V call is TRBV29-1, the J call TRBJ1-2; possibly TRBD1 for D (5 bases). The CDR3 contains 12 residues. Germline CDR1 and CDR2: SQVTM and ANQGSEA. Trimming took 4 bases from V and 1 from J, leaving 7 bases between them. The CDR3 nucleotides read TGCAGCGTTGTCGGGGGTAACTATGGCTACACCTTC. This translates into CSVVGGNYGYTF.

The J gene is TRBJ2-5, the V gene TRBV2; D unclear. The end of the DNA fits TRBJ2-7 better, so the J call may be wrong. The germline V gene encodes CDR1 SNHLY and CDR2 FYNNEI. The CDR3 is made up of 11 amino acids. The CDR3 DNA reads TGTGCCAGCAGTGAACCCTACGAGCAGTACTTC. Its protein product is CASSEPYEQYF.

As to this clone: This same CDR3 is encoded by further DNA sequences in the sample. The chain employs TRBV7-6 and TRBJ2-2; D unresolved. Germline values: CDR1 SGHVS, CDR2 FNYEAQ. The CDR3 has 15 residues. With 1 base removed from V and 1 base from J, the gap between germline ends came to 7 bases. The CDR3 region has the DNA TGTGCCAGCAGCTTAGTTCCGGGGAACACCGGGGAGCTGTTTTTT. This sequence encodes CASSLVPGNTGELFF.

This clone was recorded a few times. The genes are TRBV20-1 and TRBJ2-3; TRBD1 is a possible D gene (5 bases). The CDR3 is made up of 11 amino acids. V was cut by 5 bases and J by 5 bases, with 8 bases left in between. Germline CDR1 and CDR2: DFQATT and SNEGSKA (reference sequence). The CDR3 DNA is TGCAGTGCTCACCAGGGAGATACGCAGTATTTT. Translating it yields CSAHQGDTQYF.

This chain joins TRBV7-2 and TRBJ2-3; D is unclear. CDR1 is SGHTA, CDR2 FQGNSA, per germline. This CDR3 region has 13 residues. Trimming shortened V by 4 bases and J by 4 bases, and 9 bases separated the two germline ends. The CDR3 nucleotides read TGTGCCAGCAGCTCTCCCCCGGCAGATACGCAGTATTTT. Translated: CASSSPPADTQYF.

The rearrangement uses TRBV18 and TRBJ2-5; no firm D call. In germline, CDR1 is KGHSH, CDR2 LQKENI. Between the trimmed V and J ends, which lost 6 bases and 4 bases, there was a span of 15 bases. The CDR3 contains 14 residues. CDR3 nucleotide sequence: TGTGCCAGCTCGACTGGAAGATTAAGAGAGACCCAGTACTTC. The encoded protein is CASSTGRLRETQYF.

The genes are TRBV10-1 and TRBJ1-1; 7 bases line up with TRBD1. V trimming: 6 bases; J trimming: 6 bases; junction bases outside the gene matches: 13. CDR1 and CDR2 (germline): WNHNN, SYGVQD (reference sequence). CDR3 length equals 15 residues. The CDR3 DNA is TGCGCCAGCAGCCCCGATCGACAGGGTCGGTCTGAAGCTTTCTTT. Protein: CASSPDRQGRSEAFF.

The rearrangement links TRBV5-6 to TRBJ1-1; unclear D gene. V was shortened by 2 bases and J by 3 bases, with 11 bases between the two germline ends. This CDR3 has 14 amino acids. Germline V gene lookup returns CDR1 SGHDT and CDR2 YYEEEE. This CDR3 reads CASSFAGRDTEAFF. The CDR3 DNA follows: TGTGCCAGCAGCTTTGCCGGGAGAGACACTGAAGCTTTCTTT.

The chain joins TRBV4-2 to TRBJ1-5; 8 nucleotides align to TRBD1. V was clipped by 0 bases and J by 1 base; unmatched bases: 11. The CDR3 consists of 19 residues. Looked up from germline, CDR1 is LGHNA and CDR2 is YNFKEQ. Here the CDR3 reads CASSQEGGRGRGSNQPQHF. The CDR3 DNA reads TGTGCCAGCAGCCAAGAAGGGGGCAGGGGGCGGGGGAGCAATCAGCCCCAGCATTTT.

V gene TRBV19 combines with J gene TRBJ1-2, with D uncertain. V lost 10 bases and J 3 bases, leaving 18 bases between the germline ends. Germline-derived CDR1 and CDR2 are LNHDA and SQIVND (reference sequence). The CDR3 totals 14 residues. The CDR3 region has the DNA TGTGCCACCCGCGACAAGTCCGCTTACTATGGCTACACCTTC. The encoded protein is CATRDKSAYYGYTF.

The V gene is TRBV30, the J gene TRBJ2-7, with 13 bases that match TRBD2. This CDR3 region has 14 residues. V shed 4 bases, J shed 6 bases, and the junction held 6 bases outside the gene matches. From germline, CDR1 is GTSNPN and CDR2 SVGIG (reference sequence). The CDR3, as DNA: TGTGCCTGGACCCTGACTAGCGGGGGGAGCGAGCAGTACTTC. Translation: CAWTLTSGGSEQYF.